This TCR beta chain appears in the sequencing data of a study of blood T cell repertoires in COVID-19. Study-level information: The United States, Italy and Spain provided the acute and convalescent COVID-19 samples.

The CDR3 contains 14 residues. Germline loops: CDR1 LGHDT, CDR2 YNNKEL (reference sequence). The V segment lost 4 bases and the J segment 2 bases; nucleotides outside the gene matches: 2. Libraries were prepared by immunoSEQ multiplex PCR; TCRdb keeps only in-frame clonotypes and omits some of them. The sample holds some 100,000 clones; 88% are singletons and the top ten take approximately 4.8%. Sequencing was carried out using peripheral blood. The genes are TRBV3-1 (or the pseudogene TRBV3-2) and TRBJ2-7; 10 nucleotides line up with TRBD2. This receptor was identified in an elderly woman with active COVID-19. CDR3 loop: CASSRTSGAYEQYF. In DNA, the CDR3 is TGTGCCAGCAGCCGGACTAGCGGAGCCTACGAGCAGTACTTC.